This is a list of T cell receptor beta chains from one sample in a study of cytomegalovirus exposure and HLA in healthy donors. The assay was immunoSEQ multiplex PCR, and TCRdb's table has in-frame clones only and misses some. The profile shows nearly 200,000 clones, roughly 80% of them singletons. Sequenced sample: PBMCs. These receptors were collected from a woman in her twenties or thirties in good health and CMV-seropositive. Both conserved end residues are part of each CDR3. The D gene is left open where the match is weak. Part of the rows lack a size; the others show once, few, many or a class for expanded clones.

v_gene,j_gene,d_gene,abundance,CDR3aa,CDR3nt
TRBV5-4,TRBJ2-7,TRBD1,.,CASSSSFRTGEQYF,TGTGCCAGCAGCTCATCGTTTAGGACAGGCGAGCAGTACTTC
TRBV7-3,TRBJ2-4,TRBD2,.,CASSLRRGEENIQYF,TGTGCCAGCAGCTTAAGGCGGGGGGAGGAAAACATTCAGTACTTC
TRBV6-6,TRBJ2-2,.,few,CASSERTANTGELFF,TGTGCCAGCAGTGAGCGGACTGCGAACACCGGGGAGCTGTTTTTT
TRBV7-2,TRBJ1-2,.,.,CASSLDNGYGYTF,TGTGCCAGCAGCTTAGATAACGGCTATGGCTACACCTTC
TRBV18,TRBJ2-7,.,few,CASSLGQRSSYEQYF,TGTGCCAGCTCACTGGGCCAGCGGAGCTCCTACGAGCAGTACTTC
TRBV6-6,TRBJ2-7,TRBD1,.,CASRSPGQYEQYF,TGTGCCAGCAGATCCCCGGGACAGTACGAGCAGTACTTC
TRBV9,TRBJ1-2,.,.,CASSALSLSVYGYTF,TGTGCCAGCAGCGCCCTCTCTCTTTCCGTCTATGGCTACACCTTC
TRBV7-3,TRBJ1-4,.,.,CASSPGAATNEKLFF,TGTGCCAGCAGCCCTGGGGCAGCCACTAATGAAAAACTGTTTTTT
TRBV5-1,TRBJ1-1,.,.,CASSRGTAEAFF,TGCGCCAGCAGCCGGGGGACTGCTGAAGCTTTCTTT
TRBV5-8,TRBJ1-5,.,.,CASSLPGDFGPQHF,TGTGCCAGCAGCCTCCCTGGGGACTTTGGGCCCCAGCATTTT
TRBV18,TRBJ2-1,.,.,CASSEHIEYNEQFF,TGTGCCAGCTCAGAGCATATAGAATACAATGAGCAGTTCTTC
TRBV7-7,TRBJ2-1,TRBD1,.,CASSRTGNNNEQFF,TGTGCTAGCAGCCGGACAGGGAACAACAATGAGCAGTTCTTC
TRBV27,TRBJ2-7,.,few,CASSPSRSVPYEQYF,TGTGCCAGCAGCCCTAGTAGGTCTGTCCCCTACGAGCAGTACTTC
TRBV7-2,TRBJ1-1,TRBD1,.,CASSIWTGHTEAFF,TGTGCCAGCAGCATCTGGACAGGTCACACTGAAGCTTTCTTT
TRBV19,TRBJ1-1,.,.,CASSTGTLNTEAFF,TGTGCCAGTAGTACTGGGACACTGAACACTGAAGCTTTCTTT
TRBV6-6,TRBJ2-7,TRBD2,.,CASGGGSEQYF,TGTGCCAGCGGGGGGGGAAGCGAGCAGTACTTC
TRBV10-3,TRBJ1-2,.,.,CAISETLTYYGYTF,TGTGCCATCAGTGAGACTCTCACGTACTATGGCTACACCTTC
TRBV2,TRBJ1-2,.,.,CASSDHRAAGGYTF,TGTGCCAGCAGTGACCACAGGGCAGCAGGTGGCTACACCTTC
TRBV15,TRBJ2-2,.,.,CATSKNSGTGELFF,TGTGCCACCAGCAAGAATAGCGGTACCGGGGAGCTGTTTTTT
TRBV7-2,TRBJ1-2,.,.,CASSPTGTLTGYTF,TGTGCCAGCAGCCCCACAGGGACCCTAACGGGCTACACCTTC
TRBV5-6,TRBJ1-2,.,.,CASSYNSGCTF,TGTGCCAGCAGCTACAACAGCGGCTGCACCTTC
TRBV9,TRBJ2-3,.,.,CASSPTVAASTDTQYF,TGTGCCAGCAGCCCGACCGTTGCGGCTAGCACAGATACGCAGTATTTT
TRBV11-3,TRBJ2-5,TRBD2,.,CASSDRTSEETQYF,TGTGCCAGCAGCGATCGGACTAGCGAAGAGACCCAGTACTTC
TRBV6-1,TRBJ1-2,.,.,CASSRQLNYGYTF,TGTGCCAGCAGTAGACAGTTAAACTATGGCTACACCTTC
TRBV18,TRBJ1-1,TRBD1,few,CASSPPYNRGSTEAFF,TGTGCCAGCTCACCACCTTATAACAGGGGAAGTACTGAAGCTTTCTTT
TRBV18,TRBJ2-7,TRBD1,.,CASSPFDRGLREQYF,TGTGCCAGCTCACCGTTTGACAGGGGGCTAAGAGAGCAGTACTTC
TRBV9,TRBJ2-3,TRBD2,.,CASSVALSSGRTTHTQYF,TGTGCCAGCAGCGTAGCTCTGTCTAGCGGGAGAACTACGCATACGCAGTATTTT
TRBV5-1,TRBJ1-5,.,once,CASSLGEPGNQPQHF,TGCGCCAGCAGCTTGGGGGAGCCGGGCAATCAGCCCCAGCATTTT
TRBV5-4,TRBJ2-5,.,few,CASSSRQEATQYF,TGTGCCAGCAGCTCGAGACAGGAGGCGACCCAGTACTTC
TRBV9,TRBJ1-1,TRBD1,.,CASSVVEGAEAFF,TGTGCCAGCAGCGTAGTTGAGGGGGCAGAAGCTTTCTTT
TRBV27,TRBJ1-5,.,.,CASSLKGYQPQHF,TGTGCCAGCAGTTTGAAGGGGTATCAGCCCCAGCATTTT
TRBV19,TRBJ2-1,.,.,CASSIAPRGEQFF,TGTGCCAGTAGTATAGCACCCCGCGGTGAGCAGTTCTTC
TRBV27,TRBJ1-2,.,.,CASSSKDRSPLYGYTF,TGTGCCAGCAGTTCAAAAGACAGGTCCCCTCTTTATGGCTACACCTTC
TRBV13,TRBJ2-3,.,.,CASSSPSTVDTQYF,TGTGCCAGCAGCTCTCCCTCGACTGTGGATACGCAGTATTTT
TRBV28,TRBJ1-5,.,.,CASRQTSPGGNQPQHF,TGTGCCAGCAGACAAACCTCCCCGGGGGGAAATCAGCCCCAGCATTTT
TRBV27,TRBJ2-1,.,.,CASSPGGSSYNEQFF,TGTGCCAGCAGCCCCGGGGGTAGCTCCTACAATGAGCAGTTCTTC
TRBV7-2,TRBJ2-5,.,.,CASSLGGQRPQETQYF,TGTGCCAGCAGCTTAGGAGGACAGCGGCCACAAGAGACCCAGTACTTC
TRBV5-1,TRBJ1-3,TRBD1,.,CASSLGGQLTSGNTIYF,TGCGCCAGCAGCTTGGGGGGACAGCTCACCTCTGGAAACACCATATATTTT
TRBV4-2,TRBJ2-3,TRBD2,.,CASSPTSVTDTQYF,TGTGCCAGCAGCCCCACTAGCGTCACAGATACGCAGTATTTT
TRBV7-2,TRBJ2-2,.,.,CASSLAVRTGELFF,TGTGCCAGCAGCTTAGCGGTTCGGACCGGGGAGCTGTTTTTT
TRBV5-4,TRBJ1-1,.,.,CASSFQSFMNTEAFF,TGTGCCAGCAGCTTTCAGTCCTTCATGAACACTGAAGCTTTCTTT
TRBV7-2,TRBJ2-4,TRBD1,once,CASSLRQGEGIQYF,TGTGCCAGCAGCTTGCGACAGGGGGAGGGCATTCAGTACTTC
TRBV9,TRBJ1-1,.,few,CASSSQSGVGTEAFF,TGTGCCAGCAGCTCACAATCCGGGGTGGGCACTGAAGCTTTCTTT
TRBV11-3,TRBJ2-3,TRBD1,.,CASSAGQGWSDTQYF,TGTGCCAGCAGCGCGGGACAGGGTTGGTCTGATACGCAGTATTTT
TRBV6-1,TRBJ1-6,.,.,CASSERELGNSPLHF,TGTGCCAGCAGTGAACGGGAACTAGGAAATTCACCCCTCCACTTT
TRBV6-1,TRBJ2-3,.,few,CASSEGPGLLHTQYF,TGTGCCAGCAGTGAAGGCCCCGGACTTCTCCATACGCAGTATTTT